This T cell receptor (beta chain) is from a study of blood T cell repertoires in COVID-19. Study-wide background: T cells, B-cell-depleted T cells, or PBMCs provided the cDNA or gDNA that served as material.

The length of the CDR3 is 14 residues. The V segment lost 7 bases and the J segment 4 bases; nucleotides outside the gene matches: 8. The germline CDR1 and CDR2 sequences are SNHLY and FYNNEI. Measured with immunoSEQ multiplex PCR; TCRdb has only the in-frame clones, and not every one. This table has about 270,000 clones, 81% appearing once. This TCR was recovered from a woman aged 60 to 75 with active or convalescent COVID-19. Sequencing was carried out using peripheral blood. This chain connects TRBV2 to TRBJ1-2; 8 bases align to TRBD1. The CDR3 here is CASKKGQEFYGYTF. CDR3 coding DNA: TGTGCCAGCAAAAAGGGACAGGAATTCTATGGCTACACCTTC.